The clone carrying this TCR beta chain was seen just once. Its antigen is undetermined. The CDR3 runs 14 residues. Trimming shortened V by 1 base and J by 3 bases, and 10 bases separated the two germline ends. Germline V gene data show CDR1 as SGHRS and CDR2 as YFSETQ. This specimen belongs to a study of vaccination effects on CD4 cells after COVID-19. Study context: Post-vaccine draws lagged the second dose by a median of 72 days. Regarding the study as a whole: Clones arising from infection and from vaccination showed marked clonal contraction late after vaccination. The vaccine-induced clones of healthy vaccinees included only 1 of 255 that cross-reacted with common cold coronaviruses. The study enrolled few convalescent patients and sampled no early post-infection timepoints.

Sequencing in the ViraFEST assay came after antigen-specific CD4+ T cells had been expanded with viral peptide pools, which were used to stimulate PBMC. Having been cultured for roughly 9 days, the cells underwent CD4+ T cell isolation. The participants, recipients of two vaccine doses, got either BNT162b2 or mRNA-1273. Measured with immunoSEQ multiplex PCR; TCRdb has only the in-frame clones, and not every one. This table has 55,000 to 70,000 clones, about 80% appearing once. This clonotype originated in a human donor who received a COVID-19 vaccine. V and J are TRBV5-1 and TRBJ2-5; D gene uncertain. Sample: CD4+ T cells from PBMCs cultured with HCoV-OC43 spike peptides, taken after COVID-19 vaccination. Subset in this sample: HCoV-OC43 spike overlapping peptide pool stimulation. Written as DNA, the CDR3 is TGCGCCAGCAGCTTGTCGGCAGCCGAAGAGACCCAGTACTTC. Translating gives CASSLSAAEETQYF.